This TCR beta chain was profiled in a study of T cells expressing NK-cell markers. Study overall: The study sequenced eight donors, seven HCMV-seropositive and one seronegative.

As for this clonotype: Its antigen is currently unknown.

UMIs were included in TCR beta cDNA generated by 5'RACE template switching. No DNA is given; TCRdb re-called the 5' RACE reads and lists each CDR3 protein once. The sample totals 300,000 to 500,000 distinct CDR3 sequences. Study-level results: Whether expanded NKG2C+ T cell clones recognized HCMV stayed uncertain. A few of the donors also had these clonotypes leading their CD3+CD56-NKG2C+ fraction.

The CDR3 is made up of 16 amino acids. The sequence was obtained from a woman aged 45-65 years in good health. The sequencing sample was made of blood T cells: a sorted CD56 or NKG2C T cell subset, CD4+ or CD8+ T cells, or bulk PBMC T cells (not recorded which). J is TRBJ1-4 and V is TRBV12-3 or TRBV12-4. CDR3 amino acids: CASSSHSGNFGEKLFF.